This passage covers 23 T cell receptor beta chains from one sample sequenced in a study of shared clonotypes between healthy human individuals. Profiling relied on immunoSEQ multiplex PCR, and the TCRdb table lists in-frame clones only, not all of them. The sample consists of some 700,000 clones, around 90% of them appearing once. Sequencing used memory CD8+ T cells from PBMCs. Documented subset: CD45RO+ cells pooled with CCR7-negative TemRA cells. Receptors were obtained from a man in his late teens or twenties in good health. Some clones in this sample may be carry-over from other donors' samples.

The chain joins TRBV7-8 to TRBJ2-5; maybe TRBD2 (5 bases). The V gene lost 4 bases and the J gene lost 4 bases, with 10 bases spanning the gap. The V gene's germline CDR1 is SGHVS and CDR2 FQNEAQ. There are 13 residues in the CDR3. The DNA of the CDR3 is TGTGCCAGCAGCTGGCGGGCGGGAGAGACCCAGTACTTC. It is translated as CASSWRAGETQYF.

The rearrangement uses TRBV21-1 and TRBJ2-7; TRBD2 is the table's D call and was not checked against the DNA. TRBV21-1 is tagged as a pseudogene. The CDR3 runs 16 residues. As DNA, the CDR3 is TGTGCCAGCAGCGCGAAGTCACTCCAGCGGGGCTACGAGCAGTACTTC. It is translated as CASSAKSLQRGYEQYF.

This chain connects TRBV19 to TRBJ1-1; 11 bases map to TRBD1. Germline-derived CDR1 and CDR2 are LNHDA and SQIVND (reference sequence). The CDR3 is made up of 14 amino acids. The V and J ends lost 4 bases and 11 bases, in that order; junction bases with no gene match: 9. The CDR3 DNA is TGTGCCAGTAGTACGGACAGGGGGCTTTTCCTGGCTTTCTTT. Translating it yields CASSTDRGLFLAFF.

The V and J genes are TRBV19 and TRBJ2-4; D is perhaps TRBD1 (6 bases). V gave up 3 bases and J gave up 0 bases, with 12 bases separating them. Germline CDR1 LNHDA, CDR2 SQIVND (reference sequence). The CDR3 has 16 amino acids. CDR3 loop: CASSISGTIAKNIQYF. CDR3 DNA sequence: TGTGCCAGTAGTATTTCAGGGACAATAGCCAAAAACATTCAGTACTTC.

This rearrangement joins TRBV5-4 to TRBJ1-1, with D perhaps TRBD1 (6 bases). Looked up from germline, CDR1 is SGHNT and CDR2 is YYREEE (reference sequence). This CDR3 has 15 residues. V was trimmed by 2 bases and J by 1 base, leaving 12 bases between them. For the CDR3, the DNA is TGTGCCAGCAGCTTTGTTCGGGGGCGGAACACTGAAGCTTTCTTT. The encoded protein is CASSFVRGRNTEAFF.

The V gene is TRBV19, the J gene TRBJ1-4; D unresolved. Trimming removed 2 bases at V and 4 bases at J, with 11 bases between. Looked up from germline, CDR1 is LNHDA and CDR2 is SQIVND (reference sequence). CDR3 length equals 15 residues. The chain's CDR3 is CASSISSQINEKLFF. CDR3 DNA sequence: TGTGCCAGTAGTATATCATCACAGATTAATGAAAAACTGTTTTTT.

This clone was counted between two and nine times. The chain links TRBV7-7 to TRBJ2-3; D unresolved. The CDR3 covers 14 residues. CDR1 and CDR2 from the germline V gene are SSHAT and FNYEAQ (reference sequence). With 0 bases removed from V and 1 base from J, the gap between germline ends came to 5 bases. The CDR3 DNA follows: TGTGCCAGCAGCTTAGCGTTGGGCACAGATACGCAGTATTTT. This sequence encodes CASSLALGTDTQYF.

This chain joins TRBV9 and TRBJ2-1, with TRBD2 identical over 12 bases. Per germline, CDR1 SGDLS and CDR2 YYNGEE. The CDR3 has 16 residues. The trim removed 4 bases at V and 3 bases at J, leaving 5 bases unmatched. The CDR3 DNA is TGTGCCAGCAGCCATTGGACTAGCGGGAACTACAATGAGCAGTTCTTC. Amino acids: CASSHWTSGNYNEQFF.

The chain links TRBV4-1 to TRBJ2-1, with 8 nucleotides matching TRBD2. Germline V gene lookup returns CDR1 MGHRA and CDR2 YSYEKL. V was pared by 1 base and J by 9 bases, with 11 bases of the junction left unmatched. The CDR3 runs 16 residues. The CDR3 spells CASSQATRGLGIEQFF. For the CDR3, the DNA is TGCGCCAGCAGCCAAGCAACCCGGGGACTAGGGATTGAGCAGTTCTTC.

In its sample, this clone was seen a few times. The chain couples TRBV30 to TRBJ1-1; perhaps TRBD1 as D (5 bases). Trimming took off 4 bases at V and 10 bases at J, with 10 bases between the two ends. Germline lookup yields CDR1 GTSNPN and CDR2 SVGIG (reference sequence). This CDR3 comprises 10 residues. The CDR3 is CAWNVGGAFF. The CDR3 DNA follows: TGTGCCTGGAATGTGGGGGGAGCTTTCTTT.

The rearrangement links TRBV19 to TRBJ2-4; 8 positions agree with TRBD2. The CDR3 is 14 residues long. Germline V CDR1 and CDR2: LNHDA, SQIVND (reference sequence). After removal of 6 bases from V and 8 bases from J, the junction contained 9 bases not matched to a gene. The CDR3 DNA reads TGTGCCAGTAGGGCCCAGGGACTAGAGTACATTCAGTACTTC. It translates to CASRAQGLEYIQYF.

The CDR3 DNA sequence: TGTGCCAGCAGCCCTGACAGGGGCCTCGACGGAACCATATATTTT. This sequence encodes CASSPDRGLDGTIYF. The chain has TRBV5-6 and TRBJ1-3; TRBD1 agrees at 8 bases. The CDR3 totals 15 residues. The V and J ends lost 4 bases and 10 bases, in that order; junction bases with no gene match: 13. The germline V gene encodes CDR1 SGHDT and CDR2 YYEEEE.

The chain carries TRBV5-1 and TRBJ2-2; 7 positions match TRBD1. V trimming: 4 bases; J trimming: 5 bases; junction bases outside the gene matches: 8. The V gene's germline CDR1 is SGHRS and CDR2 YFSETQ. The CDR3 sequence is 15 residues long. The CDR3 region has the DNA TGCGCCAGCAGCGTGACAGGGTTTGGAACCGGGGAGCTGTTTTTT. It yields the protein CASSVTGFGTGELFF.

This clone was seen a single time. The chain links TRBV5-6 to TRBJ2-7; 7 nucleotides agree with TRBD1. The ends lost 4 bases at V and 2 bases at J; junction bases unmatched: 12. The CDR3 has 16 amino acids. Germline CDR1 reads SGHDT; CDR2 reads YYEEEE. CDR3 protein: CASSPPGTAFTYEQYF. For the CDR3, the DNA is TGTGCCAGCAGCCCCCCCGGGACAGCTTTTACCTACGAGCAGTACTTC.

This CDR3 is CASSLAGRAHEQYF. CDR3 sequence (DNA): TGTGCCAGCAGCTTAGCCGGGAGGGCCCACGAGCAGTACTTC. The rearrangement links TRBV11-2 to TRBJ2-7; TRBD2 matches 8 bases. Trimming cost V 1 base and J 5 bases; bases outside gene matches: 4. Germline V gives CDR1 SGHAT, CDR2 FQNNGV. This CDR3 has 14 amino acids.

The V gene is TRBV28, the J gene TRBJ2-5; weak D call: TRBD2 (6 bases). The CDR3 length is 16 residues. Per germline, CDR1 MDHEN and CDR2 SYDVKM. V lost 4 bases to trimming and J lost 5 bases, with 20 bases between them. This CDR3 reads CASSSGSEGAGETQYF. Here the CDR3 DNA reads TGTGCCAGCAGTTCCGGCTCGGAGGGAGCCGGGGAGACCCAGTACTTC.

The chain combines TRBV28 with TRBJ1-6; 9 bases are a match to TRBD1. Germline V gene data show CDR1 as MDHEN and CDR2 as SYDVKM. Losses at the gene ends were 6 bases for V and 10 bases for J; bases not matched to a gene: 7. The CDR3 covers 14 residues. The DNA for the CDR3 is TGTGCCAGCAGGATACAGGGGGCGGGCTCACCCCTCCACTTT. It yields the protein CASRIQGAGSPLHF.

J is TRBJ1-2 and V is TRBV27; 9 nucleotides align to TRBD1. The CDR3 length is 15 residues. The germline gives CDR1 MNHEY, CDR2 SMNVEV (reference sequence). V was clipped by 6 bases and J by 2 bases; unmatched bases: 7. CDR3 sequence: CASRLTGTGNYGYTF. The CDR3 region has the DNA TGTGCCAGCAGGCTTACCGGGACAGGGAACTATGGCTACACCTTC.

The J gene is TRBJ2-2, the V gene TRBV7-8; D is possibly TRBD1 (5 bases). Germline CDR1 reads SGHVS; CDR2 reads FQNEAQ. This CDR3 spans 16 amino acids. V lost 4 bases and J 2 bases, leaving 14 bases between the germline ends. CDR3 sequence (DNA): TGTGCCAGCAGCTCACTACAGGTTTCTAACACCGGGGAGCTGTTTTTT. Translation: CASSSLQVSNTGELFF.

J is TRBJ2-3 and V is TRBV11-2; D possibly uses TRBD1 or TRBD2 (5 bases each). Trimming removed 0 bases from V and 1 base from J, with 8 bases in between. Germline loops: CDR1 SGHAT, CDR2 FQNNGV. The CDR3 runs 15 residues. The CDR3, as DNA: TGTGCCAGCAGCTTAGAGAGAGGGGGCACAGATACGCAGTATTTT. It encodes CASSLERGGTDTQYF.

The chain links TRBV27 to TRBJ2-6, with D hard to call. The germline V gene has CDR1 MNHEY and CDR2 SMNVEV (reference sequence). The CDR3 runs to 15 residues. Trimming left V 3 bases short and J 0 bases short, with 6 bases between. The CDR3: CASSLGYSGANVLTF. CDR3 coding DNA: TGTGCCAGCAGTTTGGGGTACTCTGGGGCCAACGTCCTGACTTTC.

The V gene is TRBV27, the J gene TRBJ1-1; 7 positions agree with TRBD1. From germline, CDR1 is MNHEY and CDR2 SMNVEV (reference sequence). This CDR3 comprises 14 residues. The trim removed 6 bases at V and 5 bases at J, leaving 9 bases unmatched. CDR3 region: CASRWTGGKTEAFF. The CDR3 DNA reads TGTGCCAGCAGGTGGACAGGAGGGAAAACTGAAGCTTTCTTT.

V usage is TRBV28 and J usage is TRBJ2-3, with 7 bases lining up with TRBD2. CDR1 is MDHEN and CDR2 is SYDVKM in the germline V gene. CDR3 length equals 16 residues. J gave up 5 bases and V 0 bases, and 8 bases lay outside the gene matches. The CDR3: CASSLWTSPPGDTQYF. In DNA form, the CDR3 reads TGTGCCAGCAGTTTATGGACTAGCCCCCCGGGAGATACGCAGTATTTT.